This T cell receptor (beta chain) is from a study of blood T cell repertoires in COVID-19 (dated by TCRdb to 2019 to 2021). Regarding the study in general: Samples covering the acute and convalescent phases of COVID-19 were provided by collaborators in the United States, Italy and Spain. A de-identified subject ID, COVID-19 status, age in years and sex were almost always included in the sample metadata. The prospective study material was composed of cDNA or gDNA derived from T cells, B-cell-depleted T cells, or PBMCs. The samples were drawn from the first 160 participants of the ongoing ImmuneRACE study and from over 950 subjects provided by 6 global collaborators. Where HLA class I and class II types were available, the types were taken from metadata supplied by the sample provider, not from assay-based typing. The dataset comprised deeply sampled blood TCRbeta repertoires from subjects exposed to, actively infected with, or recovered from COVID-19. A freely available public database, intended as a resource for researchers studying the immune response to SARS-CoV-2, is where the repertoires were released. Broad study findings and their caveats: How much clinical and demographic metadata was included differed by source and by participant, and the metadata was provided uncurated.

Worth noting for this clone: Its antigen is still unknown. Nothing much larger sits one base from this clone, and base qualities are not available.

From cysteine to phenylalanine, the CDR3 is 15 amino acids long. The entry retains the CDR3 DNA only, 45 bases that are in frame from base 1. V sheds 2 bases and J sheds 5 bases, leaving 12 bases between their ends. Taken from the germline V gene, the CDR1 and CDR2 loops are SGHAT and FQNNGV. TCRbeta CDR3 regions were amplified from genomic DNA by means of the immunoSEQ Assay, a bias-controlled multiplex PCR. The study's own analysis went as follows. Nucleated cell counts per sample were estimated from amplification of reference gene primers within the assay. Sequence reads were collapsed and filtered to measure the absolute abundance of every unique TCRbeta CDR3 rearrangement. For each sample, productive Simpson clonality was calculated as the square root of Simpson's diversity index across productive rearrangements. This is the immuneACCESS table as TCRdb keeps it, with only in-frame sequences that have V and J called. A part of the clones is gone; compared with another copy, unresolved V genes explain less than half, and the rest is unexplained. V, J and clone size are taken as reported in that table, and D and trimming were inferred from the DNA itself. Present in this sample are 180,000 or so clones, 85% to 90% of which were seen just once. Roughly 8.2% of the sample is held by the ten biggest clonotypes.

Whole blood was collected in K2EDTA tubes by collaborating institutions according to the institutions' own protocols. Collaborator samples were shipped for TCRbeta analysis as frozen whole blood, isolated PBMCs, or DNA extracted from either sample type. Sequenced input: peripheral blood. The sequence joins TRBV11-2 to TRBJ2-2; TRBD2 is a weak D gene call, 6 bases matching. The receptor was derived from a woman aged 55-69 years with acute or convalescent COVID-19. The nucleotide sequence is TGTGCCAGCAGCTTACTAGGGAGGACGACCGGGGAGCTGTTTTTT. Its protein reads: CASSLLGRTTGELFF.